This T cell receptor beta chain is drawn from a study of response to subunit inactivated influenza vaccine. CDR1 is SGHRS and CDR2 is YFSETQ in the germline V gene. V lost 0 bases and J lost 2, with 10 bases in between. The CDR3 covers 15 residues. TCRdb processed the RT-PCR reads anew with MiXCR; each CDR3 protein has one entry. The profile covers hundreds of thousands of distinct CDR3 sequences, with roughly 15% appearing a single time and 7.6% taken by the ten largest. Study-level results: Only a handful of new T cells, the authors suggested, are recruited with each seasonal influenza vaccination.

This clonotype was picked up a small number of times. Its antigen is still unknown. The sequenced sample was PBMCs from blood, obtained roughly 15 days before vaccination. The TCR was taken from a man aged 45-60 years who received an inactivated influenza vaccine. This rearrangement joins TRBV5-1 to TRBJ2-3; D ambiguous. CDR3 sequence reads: CASSLAPGHTDTQYF. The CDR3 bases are TGCGCCAGCAGCTTGGCCCCAGGCCACACAGATACGCAGTATTTT.